This T cell receptor beta chain was captured by sequencing in a study of T-cell memory formation after mild COVID-19. Study observations and caveats: Certain responding clones were present in pre-infection memory, suggesting participation of cross-reactive memory.

Concerning this clonotype: The antigen is unknown.

The CDR3 runs 16 residues. Losses at the gene ends were 4 bases for V and 3 bases for J; bases not matched to a gene: 9. The germline CDR1 and CDR2 sequences are MNHEY and SVGEGT. TCRdb called the 5' RACE reads again in MiXCR, with one record for every CDR3 protein. The sample holds almost 350,000 distinct CDR3 sequences, roughly 20% seen once. The chain links TRBV6-2 or TRBV6-3 to TRBJ1-1; 9 nucleotides align to TRBD1. The clonotype was recovered from a young man who had mild COVID-19 (a few samples of this study predate the infection). Cell type and time point are not known. Material: PBMCs or a T cell subset sorted from them (not recorded which). This chain's CDR3 is CASSSPGQGGDTEAFF. CDR3 nucleotide sequence: TGTGCCAGCAGTTCCCCGGGACAGGGAGGGGACACTGAAGCTTTCTTT.